The TCR beta chain under discussion was sequenced for a study of OX40 agonist ivuxolimab in advanced cancers. In regard to this clone: Its antigen remains unknown.

The V gene's germline CDR1 is SSHAT and CDR2 FNYEAQ (reference sequence). The CDR3 length is 15 residues. Trimming stripped 2 bases from V and 6 bases from J, with 14 bases between. Here immunoSEQ multiplex PCR was the method, and the copy in TCRdb shows in-frame clones only, minus some. The profile shows around 80,000 clones, more than 75% of them singletons. Broader study findings: In the 0.1 to 3.0 mg/kg range, CD4+ and CD8+ blood T cells had expanded clonally by week 6. Patients with a partial response at 0.1-3.0 mg/kg had among the lowest clonal expansion. More expanded clones were seen, on average, in CD8+ T cells than in CD4+.

The gene calls are TRBV7-7 and TRBJ2-1; D unresolved. This specimen was CD4+ or CD8+ T cells sorted from blood, taken in a trial of the OX40 agonist ivuxolimab. This clonotype was sampled from an adult with an advanced solid tumor such as melanoma, head and neck, liver or kidney cancer. The CDR3 DNA reads TGTGCCAGCAGCTTAAATACGTCACCCCGCAATGAGCAGTTCTTC. This codes for CASSLNTSPRNEQFF.